The present T cell receptor beta chain was sequenced within a study of molecular identifiers for immune sequencing clone quantification. TCRdb re-called the PCR reads with MiXCR, one entry per CDR3 protein. There are around 40,000 distinct CDR3 sequences in the sample; 15% to 20% occur only once, and about 1.1% lies in the top ten. Ten or more counts support this clonotype. This CDR3 contains 15 residues. Trimming stripped 0 bases from V and 1 base from J, with 8 bases between. Germline lookup yields CDR1 LNHNV and CDR2 YYDKDF (reference sequence). V and J are TRBV15 and TRBJ2-3; D might be TRBD1 or TRBD2, each matching 5 bases. This TCR was sampled from a human donor in good health. Some libraries in this study had Jurkat cell RNA spiked in. The sample consisted of naive CD8+ T cells from blood, with Jurkat cell RNA spiked in. Subset here: FACS-sorted CD8+CD4-CCR7+CD45RA+ naive T cells. CDR3 loop: CATSRDEGRTDTQYF. The DNA of the CDR3 is TGTGCCACCAGCAGAGACGAGGGGCGCACAGATACGCAGTATTTT.